Shown below are 30 T cell receptor beta chains from a single sample sequenced in a study of blood T cell repertoires in COVID-19. TCRdb's table, derived via immunoSEQ multiplex PCR, lists solely in-frame clones and lacks some. The sample lists 200,000 to 250,000 clones, under 85% seen once, with roughly 1.2% in the top ten. The sequenced sample consisted of peripheral blood. The receptors were gathered from a woman in her 30s with COVID-19, enrolled during active disease.

This clone was recorded a few times. V and J are TRBV7-7 and TRBJ2-4; D gene unclear. This CDR3 is 12 amino acids long. The germline V gene encodes CDR1 SSHAT and CDR2 FNYEAQ (reference sequence). The V end lost 7 bases, the J end lost 0 bases, and 4 bases lay between the germline ends. CDR3 in DNA: TGTGCCAGCACGTCAGCCAAAAACATTCAGTACTTC. It yields the protein CASTSAKNIQYF.

This clone was counted once. V gene TRBV7-6 combines with J gene TRBJ1-4, with 8 bases fitting TRBD1. Germline lookup yields CDR1 SGHVS and CDR2 FNYEAQ. The J segment lost 5 bases and the V segment lost 2 bases, leaving 4 bases of the junction unmatched. CDR3 length equals 15 residues. CDR3 sequence reads: CASSLRRQGNEKLFF. The CDR3 coding sequence is TGTGCCAGCAGCTTACGAAGACAGGGGAATGAAAAACTGTTTTTT.

The chain employs TRBV7-2 and TRBJ1-1, with 8 bases identical to TRBD1. Germline V gene sequence: CDR1 SGHTA, CDR2 FQGNSA. V lost 5 bases to trimming and J lost 5 bases; unmatched junction nucleotides: 10. The CDR3 extends over 15 amino acids. The CDR3 here is CASSPAYRGYTEAFF. The CDR3 region has the DNA TGTGCCAGCAGCCCCGCCTACAGGGGGTATACTGAAGCTTTCTTT.

The chain couples TRBV28 to TRBJ1-2, with 8 bases matching TRBD1. The germline gives CDR1 MDHEN, CDR2 SYDVKM. The J segment lost 2 bases and the V segment lost 8 bases, leaving 7 bases of the junction unmatched. The CDR3 spans 14 residues. The CDR3 nucleotides read TGTGCCAGCGGACAGGGTGGTTTCAACTATGGCTACACCTTC. It codes for CASGQGGFNYGYTF.

The chain is built from TRBV18 and TRBJ2-3, with D tentatively TRBD2 (6 bases). The CDR3 consists of 15 residues. Germline V CDR1 and CDR2: KGHSH, LQKENI. Trimming pared 3 bases from V and 6 bases from J, leaving 16 bases between. This CDR3 reads CASSPTSAGSDTQYF. The CDR3 coding sequence is TGTGCCAGCTCACCGACTTCAGCGGGTTCGGATACGCAGTATTTT.

V and J are TRBV7-9 and TRBJ1-6; the D is unclear. V was shortened by 0 bases and J by 7 bases, with 13 bases between the two germline ends. Germline-derived CDR1 and CDR2 are SEHNR and FQNEAQ (reference sequence). This CDR3 has 16 residues. The CDR3 DNA is TGTGCCAGCAGCTTAGCTCTCCCGAGGTCCAATTCACCCCTCCACTTT. It specifies CASSLALPRSNSPLHF.

The rearrangement links TRBV7-9 to TRBJ2-7; 9 nucleotides align to TRBD1. The trim removed 5 bases at V and 3 bases at J, leaving 5 bases unmatched. Germline CDR1 and CDR2: SEHNR and FQNEAQ (reference sequence). This CDR3 has 14 amino acids. In DNA, the CDR3 is TGTGCCAGCAGCCACCGGGACAGGGACTACGAGCAGTACTTC. Translating gives CASSHRDRDYEQYF. Together with reference TRBV7-9 and TRBJ2-7, the CDR3 gives the full variable domain: DTGVSQNPRHKITKRGQNVTFRCDPISEHNRLYWYRQTLGQGPEFLTYFQNEAQLEKSRLLSDRFSAERPKGSFSTLEIQRTEQGDSAMYLCASSHRDRDYEQYFGPGTRLTVT.

The chain employs TRBV25-1 and TRBJ2-1, with 9 bases that match TRBD2. Per the germline V gene, CDR1 is MGHDK and CDR2 is SYGVNS. The CDR3 is 14 amino acids. The V segment lost 3 bases and the J segment 10 bases; nucleotides outside the gene matches: 7. The CDR3 DNA follows: TGTGCCAGCAGTGATCCCGGACTAGCGAACGAGCAGTTCTTC. It translates to CASSDPGLANEQFF.

This clone was counted a single time. V usage is TRBV27 and J usage is TRBJ1-1; 9 positions match TRBD1. The junction had 9 bases not matched to a gene; V was cut back by 5 bases and J by 5 bases. The germline V gene encodes CDR1 MNHEY and CDR2 SMNVEV (reference sequence). The CDR3 extends over 15 amino acids. The CDR3, as DNA: TGTGCCAGCAGTCTAAACAGGGGGCAGTGGACTGAAGCTTTCTTT. Encoded protein: CASSLNRGQWTEAFF.

The chain is built from TRBV3-1 (or the pseudogene TRBV3-2) and TRBJ2-7, with TRBD1 identical over 9 bases. Losses at the gene ends were 4 bases for V and 4 bases for J; bases not matched to a gene: 5. In germline, CDR1 is LGHDT, CDR2 YNNKEL (reference sequence). The CDR3 is 14 amino acids. CDR3 sequence reads: CASSPTGGEYEQYF. The CDR3 nucleotides are TGTGCCAGCAGCCCGACAGGGGGGGAATACGAGCAGTACTTC.

The chain employs TRBV23-1 and TRBJ2-5, with D possibly TRBD1 on 6 matching bases. TRBV23-1 is given ORF status, its function remaining uncertain. This CDR3 is built from 16 residues. V was clipped by 4 bases and J by 4 bases, with 19 bases between them. DNA for the CDR3: TGCGCCAGCAGTCCTTCGGGCCAGCAGGGGAGAGAGACCCAGTACTTC. Protein: CASSPSGQQGRETQYF.

The genes are TRBV28 and TRBJ1-2, with 7 bases matching TRBD1. Germline lookup yields CDR1 MDHEN and CDR2 SYDVKM. This CDR3 comprises 14 residues. Trimming removed 5 bases from V and 4 bases from J; junction bases left unmatched: 7. CDR3 DNA: TGTGCCAGCAGTCTACTGGGACAGAGCTATGGCTACACCTTC. Translating it yields CASSLLGQSYGYTF.

The chain joins TRBV21-1 to TRBJ1-1; the table's TRBD1 call for D was not verified on the DNA. TRBV21-1 has pseudogene status. The CDR3 has 16 amino acids. The CDR3 sequence is CASSKINWTGWVVAFF. CDR3 in DNA: TGTGCCAGCAGCAAAATTAATTGGACAGGGTGGGTCGTGGCTTTCTTT.

This clone was seen a handful of times. The genes are TRBV5-4 and TRBJ2-1; 10 positions agree with TRBD2. After removal of 2 bases from V and 6 bases from J, the junction contained 5 bases not matched to a gene. The germline CDR1 and CDR2 sequences are SGHNT and YYREEE (reference sequence). The CDR3 contains 15 residues. CDR3 sequence: CASSLAGGPSNEQFF. CDR3 DNA: TGTGCCAGCAGCTTAGCGGGGGGGCCCTCCAATGAGCAGTTCTTC.

The V call is TRBV25-1, the J call TRBJ1-5; no clear D. In germline, CDR1 is MGHDK, CDR2 SYGVNS. The CDR3 consists of 14 residues. The ends were cut back, 4 bases at V and 0 bases at J, with 7 bases in the middle. The CDR3 is CASSGRYSNQPQHF. In DNA, the CDR3 is TGTGCCAGCAGTGGCCGGTATAGCAATCAGCCCCAGCATTTT.

This chain uses TRBV7-9 with TRBJ1-1; 7 positions agree with TRBD1. The CDR3 is 14 residues long. V lost 2 bases and J lost 1; bases outside the gene matches: 1. CDR1 and CDR2 (germline): SEHNR, FQNEAQ (reference sequence). This CDR3 is CASSLRGQNTEAFF. The CDR3 nucleotides are TGTGCCAGCAGCTTAAGGGGGCAGAACACTGAAGCTTTCTTT.

This sequence joins TRBV7-3 and TRBJ2-5, with TRBD1 identical over 11 bases. Trimming took 5 bases from V and 4 from J; bases not matched to a gene: 3. The CDR3 is 14 amino acids. Germline CDR1 and CDR2: SGHTA and FQGTGA. CDR3 DNA: TGTGCCAGCAGCCCCGGGACAGGGGGAGAGACCCAGTACTTC. It translates to CASSPGTGGETQYF.

The chain links TRBV2 to TRBJ1-6; the D gene is possibly TRBD1 (5 bases). V was pared by 0 bases and J by 9 bases, with 21 bases between. Germline values: CDR1 SNHLY, CDR2 FYNNEI. There are 18 residues in the CDR3. The CDR3 is CASSEAPFSSGDRSPLHF. The CDR3 DNA reads as TGTGCCAGCAGTGAAGCTCCCTTCTCTTCGGGGGACCGTTCACCCCTCCACTTT. The variable domain in full, completed from reference TRBV2 and TRBJ1-6, reads EPEVTQTPSHQVTQMGQEVILRCVPISNHLYFYWYRQILGQKVEFLVSFYNNEISEKSEIFDDQFSVERPDGSNFTLKIRSTKLEDSAMYFCASSEAPFSSGDRSPLHFGNGTRLTVT.

The genes are TRBV11-3 and TRBJ1-6, with no clear D. The germline gives CDR1 SGHNT, CDR2 YENEEA. Deletions cut 5 bases from V and 5 bases from J, with 10 bases between. The CDR3 length is 14 residues. In nucleotides, the CDR3 is TGTGCCAGCAGCCTTTACGGTCATAATTCACCCCTCCACTTT. This sequence encodes CASSLYGHNSPLHF.

The chain joins TRBV3-1 (or the pseudogene TRBV3-2) to TRBJ2-7; TRBD2 agrees at 8 bases. The J segment lost 2 bases and the V segment lost 4 bases, leaving 10 bases of the junction unmatched. Germline CDR1 reads LGHDT; CDR2 reads YNNKEL (reference sequence). CDR3 size: 16 residues. CDR3 residues: CASSLDPSGSPYEQYF. CDR3 bases: TGTGCCAGCAGCCTGGACCCTAGCGGGTCCCCCTACGAGCAGTACTTC.

The CDR3 DNA reads TGCAGCGGGAGCGGGTCGCTTATGAATGAGCAGTTCTTC. Its translation is CSGSGSLMNEQFF. This chain connects TRBV29-1 to TRBJ2-1, with D maybe TRBD2 (6 bases). The CDR3 loop spans 13 amino acids. Trimming removed 7 bases at V and 7 bases at J, with 17 bases between. Germline-derived CDR1 and CDR2 are SQVTM and ANQGSEA.

The chain couples TRBV9 to TRBJ2-3; 9 bases fit TRBD1. V gave up 4 bases and J gave up 3 bases; unmatched junction bases: 9. Germline V gene sequence: CDR1 SGDLS, CDR2 YYNGEE. CDR3 length: 16 amino acids. The CDR3 reads CASSRTGVTLTDTQYF. Written as DNA, the CDR3 is TGTGCCAGCAGCCGGACAGGGGTGACTTTGACAGATACGCAGTATTTT.

The V call is TRBV6-5, the J call TRBJ2-7, with 8 bases fitting TRBD2. CDR1 and CDR2 from the germline V gene are MNHEY and SVGAGI. Unmatched junction bases numbered 4, after V lost 7 bases and J lost 5 bases. CDR3 length: 12 residues. CDR3 coding DNA: TGTGCCAGCAAGGGACTAGTGGACGAGCAGTACTTC. Its protein is CASKGLVDEQYF.

This clone was observed a handful of times. This chain's CDR3 is CAWKTRVGSPLHF. In nucleotides, the CDR3 is TGTGCCTGGAAAACTAGGGTGGGTTCACCCCTCCACTTT. This chain uses TRBV30 with TRBJ1-6; D is ambiguous. V lost 4 bases and J lost 9, with 13 bases in between. The germline V gene encodes CDR1 GTSNPN and CDR2 SVGIG (reference sequence). The CDR3 spans 13 residues. The variable domain in full, with the rest retrieved from reference TRBV30 and TRBJ1-6, is SQTIHQWPATLVQPVGSPLSLECTVEGTSNPNLYWYRQAAGRGLQLLFYSVGIGQISSEVPQNLSASRPQDRQFILSSKKLLLSDSGFYLCAWKTRVGSPLHFGNGTRLTVT.

The J gene is TRBJ2-1, the V gene TRBV4-1; D may be TRBD1 (6 bases). CDR3 length equals 15 residues. V lost 0 bases to trimming and J lost 8 bases, with 14 bases between them. CDR1 is MGHRA, CDR2 YSYEKL, per germline. CDR3 DNA: TGCGCCAGCAGCCAAGAAAAACAGGGTGTGGATGAGCAGTTCTTC. It encodes CASSQEKQGVDEQFF.

The chain uses TRBV13 and TRBJ2-7, with a possible D match to TRBD1 (5 bases). The CDR3 is 16 amino acids. The V gene's germline CDR1 is PRHDT and CDR2 FYEKMQ (reference sequence). Trimming removed 7 bases at V and 2 bases at J, with 21 bases between. CDR3 DNA sequence: TGTGCCAGCAACCAGAGAAGATCAGACAGAGCCTACGAGCAGTACTTC. It encodes CASNQRRSDRAYEQYF.

The J gene is TRBJ1-4, the V gene TRBV5-4; 7 nucleotides line up with TRBD1. The CDR3 sequence is 14 residues long. Germline values: CDR1 SGHNT, CDR2 YYREEE (reference sequence). The junction had 2 bases not matched to a gene; V was cut back by 4 bases and J by 2 bases. The CDR3 region has the DNA TGTGCCAGCAGCCGGGACAGTACTAATGAAAAACTGTTTTTT. This gives the protein CASSRDSTNEKLFF.

The rearrangement joins TRBV2 to TRBJ1-1; TRBD1 matches 7 bases. The V segment lost 5 bases and the J segment 3 bases; nucleotides outside the gene matches: 6. The CDR3 has 14 amino acids. CDR1 SNHLY and CDR2 FYNNEI come from the germline V gene. CDR3 loop: CASSLTGKDTEAFF. In nucleotides, the CDR3 is TGTGCCAGCAGTCTGACAGGGAAGGACACTGAAGCTTTCTTT.

The chain combines TRBV11-2 with TRBJ2-3; D possibly corresponds to TRBD2 (5 bases). Germline V gene data show CDR1 as SGHAT and CDR2 as FQNNGV. Trimming took 10 bases from V and 1 from J, leaving 15 bases between them. The CDR3 totals 14 residues. The CDR3 DNA reads as TGTGCCACCGGGGAATCGTGGGGCACAGATACGCAGTATTTT. It translates to CATGESWGTDTQYF.

The rearrangement joins TRBV7-9 to TRBJ2-7, with a tentative D call TRBD1 (6 bases). CDR3 size: 14 residues. Germline V CDR1 and CDR2: SEHNR, FQNEAQ (reference sequence). With 7 bases removed from V and 6 bases from J, the gap between germline ends came to 19 bases. CDR3 nucleotides: TGTGCCAGCACCCCTTCACAGGGTAGGACCGAGCAGTACTTC. Translation: CASTPSQGRTEQYF.